A selection of T cell receptor beta chains follows, all from one sample in a study of Ad26.COV2.S vaccination and SARS-CoV-2 variants. The data were produced by immunoSEQ multiplex PCR, yet TCRdb's version contains in-frame clones alone and is incomplete. The sample shows approximately 300,000 clones, approximately 80% of them seen only once. Specimen: peripheral blood, collected in a trial of Ad26.COV2.S vaccine versus placebo. These receptors were taken from a person between 18 and 65 years old who received the Ad26.COV2.S COVID-19 vaccine or a placebo. The CDR3 runs from the conserved cysteine through the conserved F or W. A D gene is named only where the DNA matches it firmly. Clone size is shown for a subset of rows, as once, few, many or a class of expanded clone.

CDR3aa | CDR3nt | v_gene | d_gene | j_gene | abundance
CASRETSGVATGELFF | TGTGCCAGCAGGGAGACTAGCGGGGTGGCCACCGGGGAGCTGTTTTTT | TRBV7-8 | TRBD2 | TRBJ2-2 | -
CASSLGTGEGYEQYF | TGTGCCAGCAGCTTAGGAACAGGCGAGGGGTACGAGCAGTACTTC | TRBV7-6 | - | TRBJ2-7 | -
CASSSDGAGPQHF | TGTGCCAGCAGCTCGGACGGCGCGGGGCCCCAGCATTTT | TRBV5-4 | - | TRBJ1-5 | -
CASSSKGSNEQFF | TGTGCCAGCAGCTCCAAGGGGAGCAATGAGCAGTTCTTC | TRBV11-3 | - | TRBJ2-1 | -
CASKGRVNTEAFF | TGTGCCAGCAAAGGCAGGGTGAACACTGAAGCTTTCTTT | TRBV12-3/TRBV12-4 | - | TRBJ1-1 | -
CASNQQGARNNEQFF | TGTGCCAGTAACCAACAGGGGGCGCGAAACAATGAGCAGTTCTTC | TRBV19 | TRBD1 | TRBJ2-1 | -
CASTPGPSGNTIYF | TGTGCCAGCACCCCAGGTCCCTCTGGAAACACCATATATTTT | TRBV6-5 | - | TRBJ1-3 | -
CASSLSLTGTGGPEAFF | TGTGCCAGCAGCTTATCCCTAACCGGGACAGGGGGACCTGAAGCTTTCTTT | TRBV5-5 | TRBD1 | TRBJ1-1 | -
CASRETGGGSYEQYF | TGTGCCAGCAGGGAGACAGGAGGGGGATCCTACGAGCAGTACTTC | TRBV27 | - | TRBJ2-7 | once
CASSWWVQSSYEQYF | TGTGCCAGCAGCTGGTGGGTTCAGAGCTCCTACGAGCAGTACTTC | TRBV7-2 | - | TRBJ2-7 | -
CASSPSGTEAFF | TGTGCCAGCAGCCCCTCGGGTACTGAAGCTTTCTTT | TRBV14 | - | TRBJ1-1 | -
CASSYDRAKQSGANVLTF | TGTGCCAGCAGTTACGACAGGGCTAAGCAGTCTGGGGCCAACGTCCTGACTTTC | TRBV28 | TRBD1 | TRBJ2-6 | -
CASSEVRGANEQFF | TGTGCCAGCAGTGAAGTCCGAGGGGCCAATGAGCAGTTCTTC | TRBV6-1 | - | TRBJ2-1 | -
CASSSGLNNEQFF | TGTGCCAGCAGTTCGGGGTTGAACAATGAGCAGTTCTTC | TRBV28 | - | TRBJ2-1 | -
CASSQGRAAGELFF | TGCGCCAGCAGCCAAGGCAGGGCTGCCGGGGAGCTGTTTTTT | TRBV4-1 | - | TRBJ2-2 | few
CASSAGTAVAYEQYF | TGTGCCAGCAGCGCCGGGACAGCCGTCGCCTACGAGCAGTACTTC | TRBV14 | TRBD1 | TRBJ2-7 | few
CSGDSSYEQYF | TGCAGCGGGGACTCCTCCTACGAGCAGTACTTC | TRBV29-1 | - | TRBJ2-7 | -
CASSPTQDRDLHF | TGTGCCAGCTCGCCCACACAGGACAGGGACCTCCACTTT | TRBV18 | TRBD1 | TRBJ1-6 | -
CASMRQITGELFF | TGTGCCAGCATGCGACAGATCACCGGGGAGCTGTTTTTT | TRBV2 | - | TRBJ2-2 | few
CASSESGEGTEAFF | TGCGCCAGCAGTGAGTCTGGGGAGGGAACTGAAGCTTTCTTT | TRBV10-1 | - | TRBJ1-1 | once
CASSPFPRGGSGNTIYF | TGTGCCAGCAGCCCATTTCCCCGGGGCGGCTCTGGAAACACCATATATTTT | TRBV7-2 | - | TRBJ1-3 | -
CASSLVVRETGANVLTF | TGTGCCAGCAGCTTGGTTGTCAGGGAAACTGGGGCCAACGTCCTGACTTTC | TRBV5-6 | - | TRBJ2-6 | -